Listed below are T cell receptor beta chains from one sample, sequenced in a study of blood T cell repertoires in COVID-19. Repertoires were generated with immunoSEQ multiplex PCR, while TCRdb's copy carries only in-frame clones and drops some. The data show some 150,000 clones, around 86% seen once. Source material: peripheral blood. Source of these receptors: a man over 45 who had recovered from COVID-19. CDR3s include the opening cysteine and the closing phenylalanine or tryptophan. Each record gives: D gene, J gene, V gene, clone size, CDR3 protein, CDR3 DNA. A D gene is named only where the DNA matches it firmly. Size is omitted from some rows. Given values are once, few, many or a class for expanded clones.

D: .
J: TRBJ2-7
V: TRBV19
size: .
CDR3: CASSQGQHSYEQYF
DNA: TGTGCCAGTAGCCAAGGACAGCACTCCTACGAGCAGTACTTC

D: TRBD1
J: TRBJ1-4
V: TRBV5-5
size: .
CDR3: CASSLTGGATNEKLFF
DNA: TGTGCCAGCAGCCTTACAGGGGGCGCAACTAATGAAAAACTGTTTTTT

D: TRBD2
J: TRBJ2-5
V: TRBV27
size: .
CDR3: CASSLLGGEGETQYF
DNA: TGTGCCAGCAGTTTATTGGGCGGGGAGGGAGAGACCCAGTACTTC

D: .
J: TRBJ2-7
V: TRBV6-5
size: .
CDR3: CASSPDTISYEQYF
DNA: TGTGCCAGCAGTCCGGACACAATCTCCTACGAGCAGTACTTC

D: TRBD1
J: TRBJ1-4
V: TRBV11-2
size: .
CDR3: CASSPRGTGQKLFF
DNA: TGTGCCAGCAGCCCCCGTGGGACAGGTCAAAAACTGTTTTTT

D: .
J: TRBJ1-2
V: TRBV9
size: .
CDR3: CASSVELETIYGYTF
DNA: TGTGCCAGCAGCGTAGAGTTAGAGACAATCTATGGCTACACCTTC

D: .
J: TRBJ1-1
V: TRBV7-9
size: .
CDR3: CASSLENRLNTEAFF
DNA: TGTGCCAGCAGCTTAGAAAACAGGTTGAACACTGAAGCTTTCTTT

D: .
J: TRBJ1-3
V: TRBV6-5
size: .
CDR3: CASSQTGSGNTIYF
DNA: TGTGCCAGCAGCCAGACAGGCTCTGGAAACACCATATATTTT

D: .
J: TRBJ2-2
V: TRBV2
size: .
CDR3: CASADINTGELFF
DNA: TGTGCCAGCGCGGACATCAACACCGGGGAGCTGTTTTTT

D: .
J: TRBJ1-2
V: TRBV7-2
size: once
CDR3: CASSFGGIMYGYTF
DNA: TGTGCCAGCAGCTTCGGGGGGATTATGTATGGCTACACCTTC

D: TRBD1
J: TRBJ1-1
V: TRBV6-5
size: .
CDR3: CASSRQGRYTEAFF
DNA: TGTGCCAGCAGCAGACAGGGAAGGTACACTGAAGCTTTCTTT

D: TRBD1
J: TRBJ2-7
V: TRBV5-1
size: .
CDR3: CASSNPRDSSEQYF
DNA: TGCGCCAGCAGCAACCCTAGGGACAGTTCCGAGCAGTACTTC

D: .
J: TRBJ1-3
V: TRBV3-1/TRBV3-2
size: .
CDR3: CASSPRVHPNTIYF
DNA: TGTGCCAGCAGCCCTCGAGTGCACCCAAACACCATATATTTT

D: TRBD1
J: TRBJ2-3
V: TRBV9
size: .
CDR3: CASSAGGRTDTQYF
DNA: TGTGCCAGCAGCGCAGGGGGCCGGACAGATACGCAGTATTTT

D: .
J: TRBJ1-1
V: TRBV3-1/TRBV3-2
size: .
CDR3: CASSQTRSGNTEAFF
DNA: TGTGCCAGCAGCCAAACCCGAAGCGGGAACACTGAAGCTTTCTTT

D: TRBD1
J: TRBJ1-5
V: TRBV5-5
size: .
CDR3: CASSGTALSNQPQHF
DNA: TGTGCCAGCAGCGGGACAGCGCTTAGCAATCAGCCCCAGCATTTT

D: .
J: TRBJ1-1
V: TRBV5-5
size: .
CDR3: CASSPVDNPHTEAFF
DNA: TGTGCCAGCAGCCCGGTAGACAATCCTCACACTGAAGCTTTCTTT

D: .
J: TRBJ1-5
V: TRBV19
size: .
CDR3: CASSIDSAVGNQPQHF
DNA: TGTGCCAGTAGTATAGATAGCGCCGTGGGAAATCAGCCCCAGCATTTT